Below are 11 T cell receptor beta chains sequenced from a single sample in a study of T cells after yellow fever vaccination. From the 5' RACE reads, TCRdb called clonotypes with MiXCR, one entry per CDR3 protein. The repertoire holds about 300,000 distinct CDR3 sequences, with under 5% as singletons. Here the sequenced sample was PBMCs, taken 5 days after the yellow fever booster vaccination. The receptors here all came from a man younger than 35 who received the YFV17D yellow fever vaccine.

A note on this clonotype: A much larger clone sits a single nucleotide away, making a read error possible. This chain connects TRBV10-3 to TRBJ2-3; D is undetermined. Per the germline V gene, CDR1 is ENHRY and CDR2 is SYGVKD. V was pared by 3 bases and J by 3 bases, with 7 bases between. This CDR3 is built from 13 residues. The CDR3 sequence: CAISDWVTDTQYF. Here the CDR3 DNA reads TGTGCCATCAGTGATTGGGTTACAGATACGCAGTATTTT.

This clonotype was observed a few times. The chain uses TRBV20-1 and TRBJ2-5; TRBD2 matches 8 bases. The trim removed 5 bases at V and 3 bases at J, leaving 11 bases unmatched. The CDR3 contains 15 residues. The germline CDR1 and CDR2 sequences are DFQATT and SNEGSKA (reference sequence). CDR3 sequence: CSAAGGLAPKETQYF. The CDR3 coding sequence is TGCAGTGCTGCCGGAGGACTAGCCCCCAAAGAGACCCAGTACTTC.

The table lists this clonotype with many counts. A read error may account for a junction end that differs from germline. This sequence joins TRBV20-1 and TRBJ2-1; TRBD2 aligns across 10 bases. Germline V gene data show CDR1 as DFQATT and CDR2 as SNEGSKA (reference sequence). The CDR3 length is 14 residues. The DNA of the CDR3 is TGCAGTGCTAGAGATCCGGGCCTAGCGGGGGCCCCTGTCTTC. Translating gives CSARDPGLAGAPVF.

This clonotype showed up many times. The J gene is TRBJ2-1, the V gene TRBV29-1, with D perhaps TRBD1 (6 bases). V was shortened by 3 bases and J by 8 bases, with 17 bases between the two germline ends. Germline CDR1 and CDR2: SQVTM and ANQGSEA. CDR3 length equals 14 residues. The CDR3 protein is CSVDMGALTDEQFF. As DNA, the CDR3 is TGCAGCGTTGATATGGGGGCCCTGACTGATGAGCAGTTCTTC.

There are many counts of this clonotype. V gene TRBV20-1 combines with J gene TRBJ2-7, with 7 positions matching TRBD2. The CDR3 length is 13 residues. V shed 3 bases, J shed 0 bases, and the junction held 2 bases outside the gene matches. Germline CDR1 and CDR2: DFQATT and SNEGSKA (reference sequence). CDR3 amino acids: CSASGGSSYEQYF. As DNA, the CDR3 is TGCAGTGCTAGCGGGGGGAGCTCCTACGAGCAGTACTTC.

This clonotype was seen only a few times. The chain recombines TRBV20-1 with TRBJ2-7; 9 bases are a match to TRBD1. Germline CDR1 DFQATT, CDR2 SNEGSKA (reference sequence). The V gene end was trimmed by 5 bases and the J gene end by 2 bases; junction bases not matched to a gene: 13. The CDR3 length is 16 residues. The chain's CDR3 is CSALTPGTGKTYEQYF. The CDR3 DNA sequence: TGCAGTGCTCTAACTCCCGGGACAGGGAAAACCTACGAGCAGTACTTC.

This clonotype was observed a handful of times. V and J are TRBV2 and TRBJ2-7; D gene unclear. The CDR3 totals 13 residues. V was clipped by 4 bases and J by 0 bases, with 7 bases between them. CDR1 SNHLY and CDR2 FYNNEI come from the germline V gene. The CDR3 DNA follows: TGTGCCAGCAGTGTCCAGAGCTCCTACGAGCAGTACGTC. It yields the protein CASSVQSSYEQYV.

This clonotype was picked up a small number of times. The chain recombines TRBV4-3 with TRBJ1-4; TRBD1 is a possible D gene (5 bases). V lost 4 bases and J 4 bases, leaving 13 bases between the germline ends. Germline-derived CDR1 and CDR2 are LGHNA and YSLEER. The CDR3 length is 15 residues. CDR3 loop: CASSLDSTNNEKLFF. In DNA, the CDR3 is TGCGCCAGCAGCCTCGACAGTACCAATAATGAAAAACTGTTTTTT.

In this sample, this clonotype turned up a few times. The genes are TRBV6-5 and TRBJ1-6, with D tentatively TRBD1 (5 bases). Germline-derived CDR1 and CDR2 are MNHEY and SVGAGI. The CDR3 length is 14 residues. V was trimmed by 3 bases and J by 6 bases, leaving 9 bases between them. This CDR3 reads CASSYRGPNSPLHF. The CDR3 DNA reads as TGTGCCAGCAGTTATCGGGGCCCTAATTCACCCCTCCACTTT.

This clonotype was seen only a few times. The chain is built from TRBV3-1 and TRBJ1-3, with D possibly TRBD1 on 6 matching bases. Trimming cost V 1 base and J 2 bases, with 15 bases left between them. There are 17 residues in the CDR3. The germline V gene encodes CDR1 LGHDT and CDR2 YNNKEL (reference sequence). CDR3 in amino acids: CASSQGTQGPPGNTIYF. As DNA, the CDR3 is TGTGCCAGCAGCCAAGGTACACAGGGTCCGCCTGGAAACACCATATATTTT.

This clonotype was observed at least ten times. The V and J genes are TRBV5-1 and TRBJ2-3; D tentatively reads TRBD1 or TRBD2 (5 bases each). Trimming cost V 4 bases and J 9 bases, with 18 bases left between them. Germline-derived CDR1 and CDR2 are SGHRS and YFSETQ. The CDR3 extends over 14 amino acids. CDR3 loop: CASSPSSGGGTQYF. CDR3 DNA sequence: TGCGCCAGCAGCCCTTCCAGCGGTGGGGGAACGCAGTATTTT.